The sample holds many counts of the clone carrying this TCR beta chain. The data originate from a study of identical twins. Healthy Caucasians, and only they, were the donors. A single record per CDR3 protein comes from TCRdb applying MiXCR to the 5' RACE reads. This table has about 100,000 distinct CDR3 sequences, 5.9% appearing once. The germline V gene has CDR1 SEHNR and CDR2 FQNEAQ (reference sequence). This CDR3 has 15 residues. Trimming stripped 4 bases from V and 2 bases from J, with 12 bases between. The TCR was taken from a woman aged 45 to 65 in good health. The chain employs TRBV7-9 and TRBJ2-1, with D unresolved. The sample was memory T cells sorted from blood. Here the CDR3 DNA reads TGTGCCAGCAGCTCCCAACGGGCTCCCTACAATGAGCAGTTCTTC. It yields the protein CASSSQRAPYNEQFF.